This T cell receptor beta chain was observed in a study of OX40 agonist ivuxolimab in advanced cancers. In the study overall: Subjects had a mean age of around 60 years, with a range of 23 to 79; 82.7% were male. Study-wide results and caveats: The study found among the lowest clonal expansion in partial responders at 0.1-3.0 mg/kg.

Of note for this clone: What it recognizes is unknown.

V dropped 1 base and J dropped 4 bases, with 4 bases sitting between them. CDR3 length: 12 residues. CDR1 and CDR2 (germline): GTSNPN, SVGIG (reference sequence). The protocol was immunoSEQ multiplex PCR, while the TCRdb copy is restricted to in-frame clones and leaves out a portion. The table lists about 48,000 clones, roughly 89% of them singletons. Drawing of blood for sampling happened at baseline, at cycle 4 day 1, and at cycle 7 day 1. This chain joins TRBV30 and TRBJ1-4; D is undetermined. This receptor was identified in an adult with an advanced solid tumor such as melanoma, head and neck, liver or kidney cancer. Here the sequenced sample was CD4+ or CD8+ T cells sorted from blood, taken in a trial of the OX40 agonist ivuxolimab. The CDR3 loop reads CAWSEHNEKLFF. Written as DNA, the CDR3 is TGTGCCTGGAGTGAGCATAATGAAAAACTGTTTTTT.